These 15 T cell receptor beta chains were sequenced from one sample in a study of blood T cells in healthy people across ages (dated by TCRdb to the mid-2010s). The method behind the library was 5' RACE. The instrument given in TCRdb is Illumina HiSeq 2500. A second about 7 to 12 cycle PCR used a sample-barcoded 5' primer and a J-beta primer mix. TCRdb's own reprocessing of the public reads used fastp at Q25 and MiXCR and kept productive beta chains. Every distinct CDR3 protein forms one entry, paired with its most common genes and DNA. For this sample the table gives roughly 1.7 million distinct CDR3 sequences, of which about 31% were detected only once. Of the sample, approximately 10% falls within the top ten clones. Sequencing was performed on blood. The receptor source for this set is a woman in her twenties or thirties in good health.

Only a few counts were recorded for this clonotype. J is TRBJ2-1 and V is TRBV20-1, with TRBD2 matching 8 bases. J gave up 7 bases and V 1 base, and 9 bases lay outside the gene matches. CDR1 and CDR2 from the germline V gene are DFQATT and SNEGSKA (reference sequence). This CDR3 contains 15 residues. The CDR3: CSARVSLAGRNEQFF. The CDR3 DNA follows: TGCAGTGCTAGAGTTTCGTTAGCGGGGCGGAATGAGCAGTTCTTC.

Only a few counts were recorded for this clonotype. The chain couples TRBV7-9 to TRBJ2-5; 9 bases fit TRBD1. Trimming removed 5 bases from V and 4 bases from J; junction bases left unmatched: 8. This CDR3 spans 15 amino acids. Germline V gene data show CDR1 as SEHNR and CDR2 as FQNEAQ (reference sequence). The CDR3 nucleotides read TGTGCCAGCAGCCTCCGGGACAGGGTAGCAGAGACCCAGTACTTC. Translated: CASSLRDRVAETQYF.

The gene calls are TRBV12-3 or TRBV12-4 and TRBJ2-3; either TRBD1 or TRBD2 may fit D (5 bases each). V was trimmed by 5 bases and J by 1 base, leaving 10 bases between them. This CDR3 has 14 residues. The DNA for the CDR3 is TGTGCCAGCAGTGGGGACCATCGCACAGATACGCAGTATTTT. It encodes CASSGDHRTDTQYF.

V gene TRBV28 combines with J gene TRBJ1-2, with D tentatively TRBD1 (5 bases). There are 15 residues in the CDR3. Trimming cost V 5 bases and J 5 bases, with 18 bases left between them. Germline lookup yields CDR1 MDHEN and CDR2 SYDVKM. For the CDR3, the DNA is TGTGCCAGCAGTCCGGAAGGGGAATTCGGATATGGCTACACCTTC. This gives the protein CASSPEGEFGYGYTF.

The chain links TRBV5-1 to TRBJ1-2, with TRBD1 matching over 7 bases. Germline-derived CDR1 and CDR2 are SGHRS and YFSETQ. Trimming took 4 bases from V and 6 from J; bases not matched to a gene: 6. CDR3 length: 13 residues. The CDR3 DNA reads TGCGCCAGCAGCCGTGACAGGGTTAATGGCTACACCTTC. Residues: CASSRDRVNGYTF. The whole variable domain, filled in from reference TRBV5-1 and TRBJ1-2, reads KAGVTQTPRYLIKTRGQQVTLSCSPISGHRSVSWYQQTPGQGLQFLFEYFSETQRNKGNFPGRFSGRQFSNSRSEMNVSTLELGDSALYLCASSRDRVNGYTFGSGTRLTVV.

This chain connects TRBV6-2 or TRBV6-3 to TRBJ1-2, with D possibly being TRBD1 (5 bases). The germline V gene has CDR1 MNHEY and CDR2 SVGEGT. V lost 1 base to trimming and J lost 5 bases, with 17 bases between them. The CDR3 spans 16 residues. For the CDR3, the DNA is TGTGCCAGCAGTTACTTTCATACGGGACGGCAGTATGGCTACACCTTC. Its translation: CASSYFHTGRQYGYTF.

The rearrangement links TRBV5-1 to TRBJ2-7, with D possibly being TRBD1 (5 bases). Germline lookup yields CDR1 SGHRS and CDR2 YFSETQ. The V and J ends lost 5 bases and 0 bases respectively, with 15 bases between them. The CDR3 covers 15 residues. CDR3 sequence (DNA): TGCGCCAGCAGACGCGACAGCGCCAACTCCTACGAGCAGTACTTC. Protein sequence: CASRRDSANSYEQYF.

This clonotype was seen only a few times. The junction and the germline gene differ at one end; a read error may be behind it. This rearrangement joins TRBV6-5 to TRBJ1-1; D perhaps matches TRBD1 (5 bases). CDR3 size: 13 residues. Germline V gene data show CDR1 as MNHEY and CDR2 as SVGAGI. The CDR3: CASSRGVGAEVFF. The DNA for the CDR3 is TGTGCCAGCAGTCGGGGCGTTGGGGCTGAAGTTTTCTTT.

The chain joins TRBV6-1 to TRBJ2-1, with 10 positions matching TRBD1. V shed 3 bases and J 7 bases; nucleotides not matched to a gene: 6. The germline CDR1 and CDR2 sequences are MNHNS and SASEGT. This CDR3 spans 15 amino acids. This CDR3 reads CASSEIRTGGNEQFF. The DNA for the CDR3 is TGTGCCAGCAGTGAGATCAGGACAGGGGGGAATGAGCAGTTCTTC.

The V gene is TRBV19, the J gene TRBJ2-7; D is undetermined. The germline V gene has CDR1 LNHDA and CDR2 SQIVND (reference sequence). V was trimmed by 7 bases and J by 2 bases, leaving 12 bases between them. The CDR3 is 13 residues long. DNA for the CDR3: TGTGCCAGTATGGGCAGTCTACCCTACGAGCAGTACTTC. Translation: CASMGSLPYEQYF.

Points on this clonotype: A much larger clone sits a single nucleotide away, making a read error possible. The chain employs TRBV9 and TRBJ2-1, with D perhaps matching TRBD1 or TRBD2 (5 bases each). Germline CDR1 and CDR2: SGDLS and YYNGEE. The length of the CDR3 is 13 residues. The CDR3, as DNA: TGTGCCTGCAGCCCGGGACCCGACAATGAGCAGTTCTTC. Protein sequence: CACSPGPDNEQFF.

This clonotype was seen only a few times. The chain uses TRBV30 and TRBJ2-7; 7 bases align to TRBD2. Unmatched junction bases numbered 11, after V lost 2 bases and J lost 7 bases. There are 14 residues in the CDR3. Germline CDR1 reads GTSNPN; CDR2 reads SVGIG (reference sequence). The CDR3 DNA reads TGTGCCTGGAGTCCCCTACCCCTGGGGGGGGAGCAGTACTTC. It encodes CAWSPLPLGGEQYF.

The chain has TRBV2 and TRBJ2-3; TRBD2 matches 14 bases. Germline CDR1 reads SNHLY; CDR2 reads FYNNEI. V lost 6 bases, J lost 5 bases, and 7 bases stayed unmatched. This CDR3 comprises 16 residues. Here the CDR3 DNA reads TGTGCCAGCAGAACGGGACTAGCGGGAGTGAGAGATACGCAGTATTTT. Translating it yields CASRTGLAGVRDTQYF.

Written as DNA, the CDR3 is TGCACCTCAATGGGGGCTTTAGGGGATACGCAGTATTTT. Its translation: CTSMGALGDTQYF. This chain links TRBV20-1 with TRBJ2-3; D is perhaps TRBD1 (6 bases). The germline CDR1 and CDR2 sequences are DFQATT and SNEGSKA (reference sequence). This CDR3 spans 13 amino acids.

This clonotype was detected a few times. The CDR3 loop is CASSSGLAGSAEQFF. The CDR3 nucleotides are TGTGCCAGCAGCTCGGGACTAGCGGGATCAGCTGAGCAGTTCTTC. The chain carries TRBV7-9 and TRBJ2-1, with 13 bases aligning to TRBD2. The V and J ends lost 4 bases and 9 bases, in that order; junction bases with no gene match: 6. The germline gives CDR1 SEHNR, CDR2 FQNEAQ (reference sequence). The CDR3 runs to 15 residues.